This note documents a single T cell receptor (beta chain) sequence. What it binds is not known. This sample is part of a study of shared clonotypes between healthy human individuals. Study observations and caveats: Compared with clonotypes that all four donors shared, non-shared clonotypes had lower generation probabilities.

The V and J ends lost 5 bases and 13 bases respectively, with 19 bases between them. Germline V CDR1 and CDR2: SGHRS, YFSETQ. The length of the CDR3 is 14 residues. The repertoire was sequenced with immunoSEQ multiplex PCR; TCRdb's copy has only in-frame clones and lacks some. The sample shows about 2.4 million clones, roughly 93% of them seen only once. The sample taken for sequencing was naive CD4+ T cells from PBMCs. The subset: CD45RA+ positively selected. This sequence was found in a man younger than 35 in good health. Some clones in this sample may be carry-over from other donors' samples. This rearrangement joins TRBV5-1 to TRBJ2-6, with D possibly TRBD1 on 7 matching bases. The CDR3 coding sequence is TGCGCCAGCAGTTACACAGGGGAGGTAGGGGTCCTGACTTTC. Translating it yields CASSYTGEVGVLTF.